What follows are 31 T cell receptor beta chains derived from one specimen sequenced in a study of response to subunit inactivated influenza vaccine (dated by TCRdb to 2016 to 2019). The library was made by RT-PCR. Sequenced using an Illumina HiSeq 2500. TCRdb applied fastp at Q25 and MiXCR to the public reads, then kept only in-frame beta chains. Duplicate CDR3 protein sequences are folded into a single record with the most common DNA and genes. The sample includes about 240,000 distinct CDR3 sequences, with 12% observed a single time. Roughly 7.7% of the sample is in the top ten clones. This material consisted of non-naive T cells sorted from PBMCs, taken 14 to 15 days before vaccination. Taken with the paper, the label for cell subset or site translates to: memory T cell fraction. Every receptor here comes from a man between 45 and 60 years old who received an inactivated influenza vaccine. Donor details come from another sample of the same person, matched by shared clones.

The chain joins TRBV20-1 to TRBJ2-7; D unresolved. CDR1 DFQATT and CDR2 SNEGSKA come from the germline V gene (reference sequence). The V end was cut by 0 bases, the J end by 2 bases, with 17 bases between. CDR3 length: 16 residues. DNA of the CDR3: TGCAGTGCTAGAGATCCCCTAGTGTCAATGGCCTACGAGCAGTACTTC. Encoded protein: CSARDPLVSMAYEQYF.

The gene calls are TRBV7-2 and TRBJ1-2; D gene uncertain. From germline, CDR1 is SGHTA and CDR2 FQGNSA. Trimming removed 5 bases from V and 0 bases from J, with 13 bases in between. The CDR3 has 15 amino acids. The CDR3 loop is CASSPKVAANYGYTF. CDR3 DNA sequence: TGTGCCAGCAGCCCCAAGGTGGCTGCTAACTATGGCTACACCTTC.

The chain employs TRBV10-3 and TRBJ2-1; D may be TRBD1 (7 bases). Trimming removed 6 bases from V and 10 bases from J, with 19 bases in between. The CDR3 contains 14 residues. CDR1 and CDR2 from the germline V gene are ENHRY and SYGVKD. CDR3 protein: CAIRRTEGAGEQFF. The DNA for the CDR3 is TGTGCCATCAGACGGACGGAGGGGGCGGGAGAGCAGTTCTTC.

This sequence joins TRBV7-4 and TRBJ2-7; D not certain. From germline, CDR1 is SGHVT and CDR2 SQSDAQ. This CDR3 comprises 14 residues. V was pared by 1 base and J by 4 bases, with 11 bases between. Here the CDR3 reads CASSLGESRYEQYF. Here the CDR3 DNA reads TGTGCCAGCAGCTTAGGGGAATCGAGGTACGAGCAGTACTTC.

This clonotype came up a few times. The rearrangement uses TRBV19 and TRBJ2-3, with D possibly matching TRBD1 (5 bases). The V gene lost 5 bases and the J gene lost 8 bases, with 17 bases spanning the gap. Germline-derived CDR1 and CDR2 are LNHDA and SQIVND (reference sequence). This CDR3 contains 14 residues. The CDR3 nucleotides are TGTGCCAGTAGTGCAGGGATGCCTCTCGGTACGCAGTATTTT. Its translation is CASSAGMPLGTQYF.

This clonotype has at least ten counts. The rearrangement links TRBV5-1 to TRBJ1-1; TRBD1 is a possible D gene (6 bases). Trimming cost V 0 bases and J 4 bases, with 13 bases left between them. The CDR3 is made up of 15 amino acids. Germline values: CDR1 SGHRS, CDR2 YFSETQ. CDR3 bases: TGCGCCAGCAGCTTGGATGCAGGGGAGGGCACTGAAGCTTTCTTT. Translation: CASSLDAGEGTEAFF.

This clonotype has more than one count but fewer than ten. V and J are TRBV29-1 and TRBJ2-3; D might be TRBD1 (6 bases). CDR1 and CDR2 (germline): SQVTM, ANQGSEA. V lost 7 bases and J lost 0, with 17 bases in between. The CDR3 loop spans 15 amino acids. CDR3 coding DNA: TGCAGCGGTACTACGGACAGCTCTAGCACAGATACGCAGTATTTT. Translated: CSGTTDSSSTDTQYF.

The chain employs TRBV28 and TRBJ1-1; TRBD1 matches at 8 bases. Trimming took 2 bases from V and 5 from J; bases not matched to a gene: 16. This CDR3 spans 18 amino acids. CDR1 MDHEN and CDR2 SYDVKM come from the germline V gene. The DNA of the CDR3 is TGTGCCAGCAGTTTAGGCACCGGGACAGGTCAAGTGGGGACTGAAGCTTTCTTT. Its protein is CASSLGTGTGQVGTEAFF.

This clonotype appeared a few times. The chain uses TRBV12-3 or TRBV12-4 and TRBJ2-7, with a weak D call TRBD2 (5 bases). V lost 2 bases, J lost 3 bases, and 11 bases lay in between. The CDR3 loop spans 14 amino acids. The CDR3 loop is CASSLFEGNYEQYF. For the CDR3, the DNA is TGTGCCAGCAGTTTATTTGAGGGTAACTACGAGCAGTACTTC.

This clonotype was seen a few times. The gene calls are TRBV18 and TRBJ1-1; unclear D gene. The germline gives CDR1 KGHSH, CDR2 LQKENI. V lost 4 bases to trimming and J lost 6 bases, with 15 bases between them. This CDR3 is 14 amino acids long. In DNA form, the CDR3 reads TGTGCCAGCTCACAAGGGCAGTTAGGACCTGAAGCTTTCTTT. This codes for CASSQGQLGPEAFF. The full variable domain, its missing parts supplied by reference TRBV18 and TRBJ1-1, is NAGVMQNPRHLVRRRGQEARLRCSPMKGHSHVYWYRQLPEEGLKFMVYLQKENIIDESGMPKERFSAEFPKEGPSILRIQQVVRGDSAAYFCASSQGQLGPEAFFGQGTRLTVV.

This clonotype was recorded once. J is TRBJ1-5 and V is TRBV11-1; 7 bases agree with TRBD1. Looked up from germline, CDR1 is SGHAT and CDR2 is FQDESV (reference sequence). The CDR3 contains 15 residues. The trim removed 3 bases at V and 0 bases at J, leaving 2 bases unmatched. The DNA for the CDR3 is TGTGCCAGCAGCTTGGGGACAGATAGCAATCAGCCCCAGCATTTT. Amino acids: CASSLGTDSNQPQHF.

V is TRBV5-1 and J is TRBJ2-3; 8 positions agree with TRBD2. Germline V gives CDR1 SGHRS, CDR2 YFSETQ. The CDR3 runs to 15 residues. With 3 bases clipped from V and 5 bases from J, the junction kept 8 bases outside the gene matches. CDR3 DNA sequence: TGCGCCAGCAGCTGGCAGACTAGCGAAAGAGATACGCAGTATTTT. Amino acid sequence: CASSWQTSERDTQYF.

The rearrangement links TRBV29-1 to TRBJ1-1; no firm D call. Germline V gene data show CDR1 as SQVTM and CDR2 as ANQGSEA. There are 12 residues in the CDR3. Trimming took off 0 bases at V and 6 bases at J, with 8 bases between the two ends. CDR3 residues: CSVEEQFAEAFF. The CDR3 bases are TGCAGCGTTGAAGAACAGTTTGCTGAAGCTTTCTTT.

The chain is built from TRBV9 and TRBJ2-1, with 8 bases lining up with TRBD2. In germline, CDR1 is SGDLS, CDR2 YYNGEE. V dropped 3 bases and J dropped 0; count of bases not matched to a gene: 2. The CDR3 has 15 residues. The CDR3 loop is CASSAGGGSYNEQFF. The CDR3 DNA sequence: TGTGCCAGCAGCGCCGGGGGGGGCTCCTACAATGAGCAGTTCTTC.

The sample holds a few counts of this clonotype. The chain links TRBV11-2 to TRBJ1-6; no clear D gene. Germline V CDR1 and CDR2: SGHAT, FQNNGV. This CDR3 comprises 14 residues. The V end was cut by 3 bases, the J end by 7 bases, with 10 bases between. CDR3 DNA: TGTGCCAGCAGCTTTGTGACGGCGAATTCACCCCTCCACTTT. It yields the protein CASSFVTANSPLHF.

V gene TRBV20-1 combines with J gene TRBJ2-3, with 15 nucleotides matching TRBD2. The CDR3 contains 16 residues. V lost 6 bases and J lost 0; bases outside the gene matches: 4. The germline gives CDR1 DFQATT, CDR2 SNEGSKA (reference sequence). The CDR3 DNA reads TGCAGTGCAACGGGACTAGCGGGGGGAAGCACAGATACGCAGTATTTT. Protein product: CSATGLAGGSTDTQYF.

The CDR3 region has the DNA TGCAGTGCTAGTCGGGACGGTGGGGTCTACGAGCAGTACTTC. Translation gives CSASRDGGVYEQYF. The genes are TRBV20-1 and TRBJ2-7; D is possibly TRBD1 or TRBD2 (5 bases each). From germline, CDR1 is DFQATT and CDR2 SNEGSKA (reference sequence). Trimming cost V 3 bases and J 3 bases, with 15 bases left between them. The CDR3 totals 14 residues.

This clonotype was seen ten or more times. The rearrangement links TRBV7-2 to TRBJ2-3; 8 bases match TRBD2. Germline CDR1 reads SGHTA; CDR2 reads FQGNSA. This CDR3 has 14 residues. With V trimmed by 3 bases and J by 1 base, 0 bases remained unmatched. CDR3 DNA: TGTGCCAGCAGCTTGACTAGCGGCACAGATACGCAGTATTTT. It codes for CASSLTSGTDTQYF.

This sequence joins TRBV20-1 and TRBJ2-5, with 11 bases fitting TRBD2. CDR1 DFQATT and CDR2 SNEGSKA come from the germline V gene (reference sequence). The CDR3 loop spans 15 amino acids. With V trimmed by 5 bases and J by 0 bases, 5 bases remained unmatched. The CDR3: CSADLAGGNQETQYF. The CDR3 coding sequence is TGCAGTGCTGACCTAGCGGGGGGTAACCAAGAGACCCAGTACTTC.

In this sample, this clonotype turned up a few times. The chain uses TRBV6-1 and TRBJ2-2, with a weak D call TRBD2 (6 bases). CDR3 length equals 13 residues. The germline CDR1 and CDR2 sequences are MNHNS and SASEGT. V gave up 6 bases and J gave up 4 bases, with 9 bases separating them. CDR3 region: CASREGSTGELFF. The CDR3 coding sequence is TGTGCCAGCAGGGAGGGATCCACCGGGGAGCTGTTTTTT.

CDR3 DNA sequence: TGTGCCAGCAGCCCCCGTCAAGCGCGGCAGAAACAGCAGTTCTTC. Protein sequence: CASSPRQARQKQQFF. The gene calls are TRBV7-2 and TRBJ2-1; D not certain. V shed 5 bases and J shed 11 bases, with 22 bases lying between them. The length of the CDR3 is 15 residues. Germline V gene lookup returns CDR1 SGHTA and CDR2 FQGNSA.

This clonotype was seen at least ten times. The rearrangement joins TRBV4-3 to TRBJ2-1; no clear D gene. Trimming shortened V by 0 bases and J by 0 bases, and 9 bases separated the two germline ends. This CDR3 region has 16 residues. The germline V gene has CDR1 LGHNA and CDR2 YSLEER. The chain's CDR3 is CASSQDRRSSYNEQFF. CDR3 sequence (DNA): TGCGCCAGCAGCCAAGATAGAAGGAGCTCCTACAATGAGCAGTTCTTC.

This clonotype was seen ten or more times. The V call is TRBV20-1, the J call TRBJ2-1; weak D call: TRBD1 (6 bases). Per the germline V gene, CDR1 is DFQATT and CDR2 is SNEGSKA (reference sequence). This CDR3 has 12 amino acids. V shed 5 bases and J shed 9 bases, with 14 bases lying between them. The chain's CDR3 is CSAPRQVTEQFF. Here the CDR3 DNA reads TGCAGTGCTCCCAGACAGGTCACTGAGCAGTTCTTC.

This chain uses TRBV6-2 or TRBV6-3 with TRBJ2-3; 11 bases align to TRBD2. Germline V CDR1 and CDR2: MNHEY, SVGEGT. The CDR3 totals 20 residues. After removal of 0 bases from V and 5 bases from J, the junction contained 16 bases not matched to a gene. This chain's CDR3 is CASSYSTLAGGPGDLDTQYF. CDR3 DNA sequence: TGTGCCAGCAGTTACTCGACATTAGCGGGAGGGCCTGGAGACTTAGATACGCAGTATTTT.

This clonotype was found many times. The CDR3 nucleotides read TGTGCCAGCAGCCGGGACAGGGCGACCGGGGAGCTGTTTTTT. It translates to CASSRDRATGELFF. The chain is built from TRBV7-9 and TRBJ2-2, with 9 bases lining up with TRBD1. The junction had 3 bases not matched to a gene; V was cut back by 5 bases and J by 5 bases. CDR1 and CDR2 (germline): SEHNR, FQNEAQ (reference sequence). This CDR3 is 14 amino acids long. Full variable domain (outside the CDR3, taken from reference TRBV7-9 and TRBJ2-2): DTGVSQNPRHKITKRGQNVTFRCDPISEHNRLYWYRQTLGQGPEFLTYFQNEAQLEKSRLLSDRFSAERPKGSFSTLEIQRTEQGDSAMYLCASSRDRATGELFFGEGSRLTVL.

This clonotype was counted only a few times. CDR3: CASRELAGGKYEQYF. The CDR3 DNA follows: TGTGCCAGCAGGGAACTAGCGGGGGGGAAATACGAGCAGTACTTC. The V gene is TRBV12-3 or TRBV12-4, the J gene TRBJ2-7; 13 nucleotides align to TRBD2. V gave up 6 bases and J gave up 4 bases; unmatched junction bases: 6. The CDR3 is 15 amino acids.

The V gene is TRBV7-2, the J gene TRBJ2-1; perhaps TRBD2 as D (7 bases). The V end lost 1 base, the J end lost 6 bases, and 10 bases lay between the germline ends. This CDR3 has 14 amino acids. In germline, CDR1 is SGHTA, CDR2 FQGNSA. CDR3 region: CASSLVGGANEQFF. The CDR3 DNA is TGTGCCAGCAGCTTAGTAGGGGGGGCCAATGAGCAGTTCTTC. The full variable domain, with the rest looked up from reference TRBV7-2 and TRBJ2-1, is GAGVSQSPSNKVTEKGKDVELRCDPISGHTALYWYRQSLGQGLEFLIYFQGNSAPDKSGLPSDRFSAERTGGSVSTLTIQRTQQEDSAVYLCASSLVGGANEQFFGPGTRLTVL.

This clonotype was picked up many times. This chain joins TRBV5-1 and TRBJ2-2; 7 nucleotides match TRBD1. V lost 0 bases and J lost 2; bases outside the gene matches: 4. Germline lookup yields CDR1 SGHRS and CDR2 YFSETQ. The CDR3 spans 16 residues. In DNA form, the CDR3 reads TGCGCCAGCAGCTTGGGGGACAGTATAAACACCGGGGAGCTGTTTTTT. Amino acids: CASSLGDSINTGELFF. The full variable domain, in which reference TRBV5-1 and TRBJ2-2 provide the parts outside the CDR3, is KAGVTQTPRYLIKTRGQQVTLSCSPISGHRSVSWYQQTPGQGLQFLFEYFSETQRNKGNFPGRFSGRQFSNSRSEMNVSTLELGDSALYLCASSLGDSINTGELFFGEGSRLTVL.

This clonotype has a count of ten or more. The chain uses TRBV12-3 or TRBV12-4 and TRBJ1-2; 8 positions agree with TRBD1. The CDR3 consists of 14 residues. With V trimmed by 3 bases and J by 4 bases, 4 bases remained unmatched. CDR3 coding DNA: TGTGCCAGCAGTTTCTCAGGGGGCGCCTATGGCTACACCTTC. Protein sequence: CASSFSGGAYGYTF.

The rearrangement links TRBV7-6 to TRBJ2-3; D not certain. CDR3 length: 12 residues. CDR1 is SGHVS, CDR2 FNYEAQ, per germline. The V gene lost 3 bases and the J gene lost 3 bases, with 4 bases spanning the gap. The CDR3, as DNA: TGTGCCAGCAGCTTTATGACAGATACGCAGTATTTT. This codes for CASSFMTDTQYF.

This clonotype was picked up a small number of times. The V gene is TRBV20-1, the J gene TRBJ2-1; 11 bases align to TRBD2. Trimming at V came to 0 bases and at J to 6 bases, leaving 7 bases not matched to a gene. CDR1 is DFQATT and CDR2 is SNEGSKA in the germline V gene (reference sequence). The CDR3 sequence is 16 residues long. The CDR3, as DNA: TGCAGTGCTAGAGATTGGTATAGCGGGGGGGCCAATGAGCAGTTCTTC. This codes for CSARDWYSGGANEQFF.